One T cell receptor (beta chain) is described in this entry. Germline CDR1 reads LNHDA; CDR2 reads SQIVND (reference sequence). V lost 3 bases, J lost 2 bases, and 8 bases lay in between. This CDR3 is 13 amino acids long. This sample was taken from a study of OX40 agonist ivuxolimab in advanced cancers. The data were produced by immunoSEQ multiplex PCR, yet TCRdb's version contains in-frame clones alone and is incomplete. This sample has approximately 70,000 clones, with roughly nine tenths found just once. The receptor was isolated from an adult with an advanced solid tumor such as melanoma, head and neck, liver or kidney cancer. The chain has TRBV19 and TRBJ2-7, with D possibly being TRBD1 or TRBD2 (5 bases each). The starting material was CD4+ or CD8+ T cells sorted from blood, obtained in a trial of the OX40 agonist ivuxolimab. CDR3 coding DNA: TGTGCCAGTAGTATGCAGGGAGCCTACGAGCAGTACTTC. Its protein is CASSMQGAYEQYF.